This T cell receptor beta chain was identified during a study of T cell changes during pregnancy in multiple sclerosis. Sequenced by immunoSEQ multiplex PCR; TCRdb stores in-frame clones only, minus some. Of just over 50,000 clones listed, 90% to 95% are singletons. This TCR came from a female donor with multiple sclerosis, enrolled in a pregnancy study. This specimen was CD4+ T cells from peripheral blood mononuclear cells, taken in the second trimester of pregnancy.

The CDR3 spells CASNLRTGHKDEQYF. For the CDR3, the DNA is TGCGCCAGCAACCTTCGGACAGGCCATAAGGACGAGCAGTACTTC. The chain employs TRBV10-2 and TRBJ2-7, with 7 bases matching TRBD1. Germline CDR1 is WSHSY and CDR2 is SAAADI. V was clipped by 7 bases and J by 5 bases; unmatched bases: 14. The CDR3 loop spans 15 amino acids.